This T cell receptor (beta chain) was found in a study of a mutant IDH1 vaccine in newly diagnosed glioma. About the study: With temozolomide cycles, or 4-6 weeks after radiotherapy alone, vaccination was started. Every participant had undergone radiotherapy, temozolomide, or both before, and most underwent both.

Noted time point: week 35, safety follow-up. Each dose of the vaccine consisted of 300 ug of mutant IDH1 20-mer peptide, with topical imiquimod. Eight vaccine doses were administered to patients at weeks 1, 3, 5, 7, 11, 15, 19 and 23. Germline assignment: CDR1 MNHEY and CDR2 SVGAGI. Trimming stripped 0 bases from V and 9 bases from J, with 18 bases between. The CDR3 sequence is 16 residues long. The assay was immunoSEQ multiplex PCR, and TCRdb's table has in-frame clones only and misses some. The table lists about 72,000 clones, approximately 84% of them singletons. Concerning this clone: Its antigen remains unknown.

Study outcomes and limitations: Evidence of vaccine-induced immune responses was documented in approximately 93% of patients.

Sequencing used PBMCs, obtained from a glioma patient whose treatment included an IDH1 peptide vaccine. The sequence was obtained from a man younger than 35 with glioma. The chain has TRBV6-5 and TRBJ2-1, with D maybe TRBD2 (5 bases). The CDR3, as DNA: TGTGCCAGCAGTTACTCCCCGCCCGGGGTTGTGACTGAGCAGTTCTTC. It specifies CASSYSPPGVVTEQFF.